The source of this T cell receptor (beta chain) is a study of human T cells and chemical hapten exposure. Findings and limits, study-wide: The formation of large CDR3 similarity clusters by expanded TCRs significantly exceeded that of controls.

Germline CDR1 reads SQVTM; CDR2 reads ANQGSEA. V was pared by 3 bases and J by 8 bases, with 15 bases between. This CDR3 has 13 amino acids. Of note for this clonotype: Its target is unknown.

Stated time point: patch test 3, about 24 weeks after DPC sensitization. Stated treatment: therapeutic diphenylcyclopropenone sensitization with weekly scalp DPC. In the library, unique molecular identifiers were attached to individual cDNA molecules. TCRdb redid the calling of the RACE reads with MiXCR, one entry per CDR3 protein. In the table there are around 150,000 distinct CDR3 sequences, about 30% of which are singletons. The clonotype comes from a woman aged 18-30 years with alopecia areata. Some clones in this sample may be carry-over from other donors' samples. This rearrangement joins TRBV29-1 to TRBJ2-3; a weak D match, TRBD2 (5 bases). Sequenced here: whole blood, sampled in connection with sensitization to the hapten diphenylcyclopropenone (DPC). The DNA of the CDR3 is TGCAGCGTTGACCTAGTAGTTCGGGGTACGCAGTATTTT. Protein: CSVDLVVRGTQYF.